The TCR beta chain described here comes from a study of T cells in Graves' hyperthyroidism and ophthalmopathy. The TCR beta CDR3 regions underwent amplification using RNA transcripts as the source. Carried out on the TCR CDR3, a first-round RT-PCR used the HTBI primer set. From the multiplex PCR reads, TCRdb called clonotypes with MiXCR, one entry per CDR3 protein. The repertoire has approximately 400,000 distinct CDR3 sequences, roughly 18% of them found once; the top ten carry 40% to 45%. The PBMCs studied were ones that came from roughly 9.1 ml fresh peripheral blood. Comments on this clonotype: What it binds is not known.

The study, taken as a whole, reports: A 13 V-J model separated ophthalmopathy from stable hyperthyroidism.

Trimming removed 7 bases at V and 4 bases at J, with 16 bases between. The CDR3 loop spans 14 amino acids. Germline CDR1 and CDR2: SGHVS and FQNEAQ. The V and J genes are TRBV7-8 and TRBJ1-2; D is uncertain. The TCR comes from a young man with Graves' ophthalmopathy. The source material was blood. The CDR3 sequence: CASTPTRGPYGYTF. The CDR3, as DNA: TGTGCCAGCACCCCAACCCGGGGTCCCTATGGCTACACCTTC.